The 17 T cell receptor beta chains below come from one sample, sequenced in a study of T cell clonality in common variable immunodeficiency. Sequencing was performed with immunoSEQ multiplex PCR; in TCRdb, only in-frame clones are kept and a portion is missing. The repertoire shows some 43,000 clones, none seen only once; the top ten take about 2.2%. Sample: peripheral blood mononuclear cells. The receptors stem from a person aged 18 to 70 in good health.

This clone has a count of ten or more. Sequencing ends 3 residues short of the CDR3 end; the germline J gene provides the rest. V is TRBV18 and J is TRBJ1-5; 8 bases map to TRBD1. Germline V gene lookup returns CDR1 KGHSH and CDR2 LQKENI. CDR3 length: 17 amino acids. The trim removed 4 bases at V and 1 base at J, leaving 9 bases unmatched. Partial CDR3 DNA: TGTGCCAGCTCACAAGGCGTCGGGACAGGCAGCAATCAGCCC. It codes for CASSQGVGTGSNQP. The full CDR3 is CASSQGVGTGSNQPQHF.

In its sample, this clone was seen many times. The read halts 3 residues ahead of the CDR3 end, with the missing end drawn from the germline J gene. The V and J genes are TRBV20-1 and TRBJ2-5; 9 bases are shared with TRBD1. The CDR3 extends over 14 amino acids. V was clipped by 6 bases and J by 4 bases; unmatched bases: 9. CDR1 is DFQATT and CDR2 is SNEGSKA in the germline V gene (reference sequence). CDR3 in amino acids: CSAPGQGMTETQYF. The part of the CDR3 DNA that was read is TGCAGTGCACCGGGACAGGGAATGACAGAGACC.

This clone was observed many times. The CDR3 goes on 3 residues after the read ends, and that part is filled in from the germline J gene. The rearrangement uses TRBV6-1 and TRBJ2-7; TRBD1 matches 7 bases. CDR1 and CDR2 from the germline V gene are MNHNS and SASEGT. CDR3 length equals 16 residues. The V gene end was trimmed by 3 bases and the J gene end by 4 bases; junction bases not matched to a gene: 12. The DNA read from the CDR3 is TGTGCCAGCAGTGAGTTAAAGGGGGCGGTGTTATACGAG. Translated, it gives CASSELKGAVLYE. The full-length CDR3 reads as CASSELKGAVLYEQYF.

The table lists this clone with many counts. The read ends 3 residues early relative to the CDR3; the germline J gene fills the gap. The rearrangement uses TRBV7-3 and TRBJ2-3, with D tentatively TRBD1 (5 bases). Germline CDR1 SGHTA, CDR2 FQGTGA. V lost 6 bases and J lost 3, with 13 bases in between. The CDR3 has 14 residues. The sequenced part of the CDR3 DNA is TGTGCCAGCAGTCTCTCTGACAGAACAGATACG. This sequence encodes CASSLSDRTDT. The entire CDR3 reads CASSLSDRTDTQYF.

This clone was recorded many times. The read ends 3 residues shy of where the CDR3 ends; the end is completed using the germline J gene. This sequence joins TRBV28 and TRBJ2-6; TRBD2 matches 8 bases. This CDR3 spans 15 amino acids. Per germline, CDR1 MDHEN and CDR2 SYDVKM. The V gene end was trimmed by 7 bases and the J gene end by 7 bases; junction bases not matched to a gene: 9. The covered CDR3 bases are TGTGCCAGCAAGGGCGGGAGGTCCCTCGCCAACGTC. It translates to CASKGGRSLANV. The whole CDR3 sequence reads CASKGGRSLANVLTF.

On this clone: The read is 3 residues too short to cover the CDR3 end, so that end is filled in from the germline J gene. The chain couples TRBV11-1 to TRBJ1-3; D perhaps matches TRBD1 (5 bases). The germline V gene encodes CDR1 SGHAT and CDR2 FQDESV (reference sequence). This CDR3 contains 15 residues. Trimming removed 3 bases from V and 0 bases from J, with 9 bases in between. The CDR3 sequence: CASSFDGGSGNTIYF. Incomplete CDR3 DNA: TGTGCCAGCAGCTTCGACGGGGGCTCTGGAAACACC.

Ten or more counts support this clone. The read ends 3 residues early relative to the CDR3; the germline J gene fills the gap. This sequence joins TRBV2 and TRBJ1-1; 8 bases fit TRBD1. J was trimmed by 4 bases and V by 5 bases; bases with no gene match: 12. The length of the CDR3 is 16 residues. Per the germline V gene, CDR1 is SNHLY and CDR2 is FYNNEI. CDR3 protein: CASSPPATGTGTEAFF. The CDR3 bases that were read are TGTGCCAGCAGTCCCCCGGCGACAGGGACAGGCACTGAA.

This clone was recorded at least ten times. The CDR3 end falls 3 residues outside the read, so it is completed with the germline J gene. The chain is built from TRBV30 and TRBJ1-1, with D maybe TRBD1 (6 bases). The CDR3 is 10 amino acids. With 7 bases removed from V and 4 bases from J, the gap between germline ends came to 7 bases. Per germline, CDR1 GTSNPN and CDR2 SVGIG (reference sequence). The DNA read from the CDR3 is TGTGCCTTAGGGGGCACTGAA. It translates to CALGGTE. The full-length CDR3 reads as CALGGTEAFF.

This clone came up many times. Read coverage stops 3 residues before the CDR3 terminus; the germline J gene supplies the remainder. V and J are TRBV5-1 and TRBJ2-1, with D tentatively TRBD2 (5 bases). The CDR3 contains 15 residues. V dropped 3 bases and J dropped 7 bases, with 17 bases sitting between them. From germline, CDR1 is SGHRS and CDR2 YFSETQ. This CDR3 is CASSSSGQLGNEQFF. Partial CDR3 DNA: TGCGCCAGCAGCTCAAGCGGCCAGCTTGGAAATGAG.

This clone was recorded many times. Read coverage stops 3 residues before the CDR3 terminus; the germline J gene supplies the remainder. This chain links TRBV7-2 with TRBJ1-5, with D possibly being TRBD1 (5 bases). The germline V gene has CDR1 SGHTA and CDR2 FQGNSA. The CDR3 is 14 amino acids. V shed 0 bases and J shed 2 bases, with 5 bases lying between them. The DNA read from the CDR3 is TGTGCCAGCAGCTTAGCAGGGGGCAATCAGCCC. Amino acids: CASSLAGGNQP. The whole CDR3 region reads CASSLAGGNQPQHF.

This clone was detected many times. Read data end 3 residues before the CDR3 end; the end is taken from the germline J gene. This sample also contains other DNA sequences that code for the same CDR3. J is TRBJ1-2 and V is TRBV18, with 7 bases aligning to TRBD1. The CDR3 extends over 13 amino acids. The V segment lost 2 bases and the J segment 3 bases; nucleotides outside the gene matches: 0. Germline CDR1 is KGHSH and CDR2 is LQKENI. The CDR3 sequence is CASSPDRDYGYTF. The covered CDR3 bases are TGTGCCAGCTCACCAGACAGGGACTATGGC.

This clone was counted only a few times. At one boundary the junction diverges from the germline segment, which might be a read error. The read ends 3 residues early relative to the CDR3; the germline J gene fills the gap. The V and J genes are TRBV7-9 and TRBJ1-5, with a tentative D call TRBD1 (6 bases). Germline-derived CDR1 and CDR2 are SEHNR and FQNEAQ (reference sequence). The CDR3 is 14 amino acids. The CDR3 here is CSSSLVGAAQPQHF. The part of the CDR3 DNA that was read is TGTTCCAGCAGCTTAGTGGGGGCCGCTCAGCCC.

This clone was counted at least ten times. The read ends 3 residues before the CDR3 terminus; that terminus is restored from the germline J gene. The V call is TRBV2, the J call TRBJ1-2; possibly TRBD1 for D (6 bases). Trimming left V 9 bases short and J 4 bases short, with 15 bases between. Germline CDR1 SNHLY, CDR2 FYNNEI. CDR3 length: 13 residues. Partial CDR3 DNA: TGTGCCAGTCGTGAAGGACAGAGCTATGGC. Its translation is CASREGQSYG. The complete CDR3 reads CASREGQSYGYTF.

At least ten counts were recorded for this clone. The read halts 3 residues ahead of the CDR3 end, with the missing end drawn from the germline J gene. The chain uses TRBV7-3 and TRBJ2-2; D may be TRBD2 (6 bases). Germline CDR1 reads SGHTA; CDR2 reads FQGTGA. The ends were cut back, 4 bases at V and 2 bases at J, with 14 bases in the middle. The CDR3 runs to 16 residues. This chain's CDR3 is CASSSFGGLNTGELFF. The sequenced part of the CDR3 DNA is TGTGCCAGCAGCTCCTTCGGGGGTCTTAACACCGGGGAG.

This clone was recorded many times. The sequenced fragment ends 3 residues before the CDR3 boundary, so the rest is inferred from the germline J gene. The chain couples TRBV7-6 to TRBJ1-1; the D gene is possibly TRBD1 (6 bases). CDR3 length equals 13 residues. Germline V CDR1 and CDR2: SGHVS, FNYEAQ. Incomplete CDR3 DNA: TGTGCCAGCAGCTACTCCGGCAGGGGAGAA. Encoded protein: CASSYSGRGE. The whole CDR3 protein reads CASSYSGRGEAFF.

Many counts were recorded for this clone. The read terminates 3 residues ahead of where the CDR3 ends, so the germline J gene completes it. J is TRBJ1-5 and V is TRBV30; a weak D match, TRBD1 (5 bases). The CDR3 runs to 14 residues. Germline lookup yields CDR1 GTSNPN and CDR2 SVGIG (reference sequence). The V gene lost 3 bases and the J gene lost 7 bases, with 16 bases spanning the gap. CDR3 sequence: CAWSLGGGGQPQHF. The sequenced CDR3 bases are TGTGCCTGGAGCCTCGGGGGGGGTGGGCAGCCC.

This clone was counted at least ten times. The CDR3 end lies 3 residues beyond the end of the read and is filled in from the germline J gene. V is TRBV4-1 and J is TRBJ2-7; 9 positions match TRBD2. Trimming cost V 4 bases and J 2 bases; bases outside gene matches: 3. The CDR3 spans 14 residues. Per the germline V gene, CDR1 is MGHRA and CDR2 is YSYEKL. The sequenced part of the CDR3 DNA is TGCGCCAGCAGCCCAGCGGGAGGCACCTACGAG. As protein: CASSPAGGTYE. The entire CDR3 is CASSPAGGTYEQYF.